This entry describes one T cell receptor (beta chain). Its matching antigen is unknown. This entry comes from a study of a mutant IDH1 vaccine in newly diagnosed glioma. On the study more broadly: Vaccines began 4-6 weeks after radiotherapy alone, or with temozolomide cycles. Mean patient age was around 40 years; roughly 62% were male and roughly 38% female. Former treatment meant radiotherapy, temozolomide, or both; the majority had gotten both.

The sample's time point: week 47, end of study. Mutant IDH1 20-mer peptide, at 300 ug, made up each vaccine dose, with topical imiquimod. Each astrocytoma in the donors was new, WHO grade 3 or 4, IDH1-mutant and ATRX-lost. This CDR3 region has 15 residues. Trimming pared 7 bases from V and 7 bases from J, leaving 20 bases between. Germline assignment: CDR1 SNHLY and CDR2 FYNNEI. The repertoire was sequenced with immunoSEQ multiplex PCR; TCRdb's copy has only in-frame clones and lacks some. This sample has roughly 21,000 clones, with approximately 81% found just once. This clonotype originated in a man in his forties with glioma. The chain recombines TRBV2 with TRBJ2-1; TRBD1 or TRBD2 may be the D gene (5 bases each). This material consisted of PBMCs, taken from a glioma patient whose treatment included an IDH1 peptide vaccine. The CDR3 reads CASMQYSGGMNEQFF. CDR3 coding DNA: TGTGCCAGCATGCAATACAGTGGGGGAATGAATGAGCAGTTCTTC.